The clone carrying this TCR beta chain was recorded at least ten times. This specimen comes from a study of blood T cell repertoires in COVID-19. Germline assignment: CDR1 LNHNV and CDR2 YYDKDF (reference sequence). V lost 5 bases to trimming and J lost 6 bases, with 13 bases between them. The CDR3 has 13 amino acids. In the source study's methods: Reference gene primers were amplified, and this amplification served to estimate nucleated cell counts. Generated by immunoSEQ multiplex PCR, the TCRdb table keeps only in-frame clones and is missing some. From that table come the V and J calls and clone size; the DNA was used to work out D and trimming. The sample carries 350,000 to 400,000 clones, less than 90% recorded once.

The TCR sequence derives from a woman between 55 and 75 years old with COVID-19, enrolled during active disease. Material: peripheral blood. The chain employs TRBV15 and TRBJ1-2, with no clear D. The CDR3 nucleotides read TGTGCCACCAGCTACGAGTCGGGAAATGGCTACACCTTC. Protein product: CATSYESGNGYTF.